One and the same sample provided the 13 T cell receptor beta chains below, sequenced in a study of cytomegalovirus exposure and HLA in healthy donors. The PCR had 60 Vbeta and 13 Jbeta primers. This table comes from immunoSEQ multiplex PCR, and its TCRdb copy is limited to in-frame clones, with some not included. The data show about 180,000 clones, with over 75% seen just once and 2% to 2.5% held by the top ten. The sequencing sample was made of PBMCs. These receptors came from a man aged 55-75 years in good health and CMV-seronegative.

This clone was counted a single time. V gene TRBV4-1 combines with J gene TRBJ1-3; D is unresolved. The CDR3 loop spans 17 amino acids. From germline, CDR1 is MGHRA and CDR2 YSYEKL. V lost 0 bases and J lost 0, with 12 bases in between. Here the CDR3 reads CASSQDIGGFSGNTIYF. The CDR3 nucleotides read TGCGCCAGCAGCCAAGATATCGGCGGGTTCTCTGGAAACACCATATATTTT.

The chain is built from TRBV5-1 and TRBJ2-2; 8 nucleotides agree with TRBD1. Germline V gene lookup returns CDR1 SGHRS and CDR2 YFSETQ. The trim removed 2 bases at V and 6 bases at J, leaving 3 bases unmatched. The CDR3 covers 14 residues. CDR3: CASSFSDRAGELFF. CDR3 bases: TGCGCCAGCAGCTTTTCGGACAGGGCCGGGGAGCTGTTTTTT.

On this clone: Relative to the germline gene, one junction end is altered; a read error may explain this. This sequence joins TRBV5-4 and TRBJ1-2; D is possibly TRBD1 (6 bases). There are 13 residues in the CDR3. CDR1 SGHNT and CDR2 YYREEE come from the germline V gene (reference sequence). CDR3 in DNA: TGTGCCAGCAGCGTCGACAGGTCCTATGGCTACCCCTTC. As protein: CASSVDRSYGYPF. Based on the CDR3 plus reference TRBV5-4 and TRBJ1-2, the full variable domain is ETGVTQSPTHLIKTRGQQVTLRCSSQSGHNTVSWYQQALGQGPQFIFQYYREEENGRGNFPPRFSGLQFPNYSSELNVNALELDDSALYLCASSVDRSYGYPFGSGTRLTVV.

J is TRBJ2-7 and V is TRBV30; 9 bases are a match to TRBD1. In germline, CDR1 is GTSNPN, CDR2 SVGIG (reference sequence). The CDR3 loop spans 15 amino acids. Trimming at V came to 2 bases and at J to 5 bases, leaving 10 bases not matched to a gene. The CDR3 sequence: CAWSPPGTGRHEQYF. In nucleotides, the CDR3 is TGTGCCTGGAGTCCGCCCGGGACAGGGCGACACGAGCAGTACTTC. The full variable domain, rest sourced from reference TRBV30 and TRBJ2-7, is SQTIHQWPATLVQPVGSPLSLECTVEGTSNPNLYWYRQAAGRGLQLLFYSVGIGQISSEVPQNLSASRPQDRQFILSSKKLLLSDSGFYLCAWSPPGTGRHEQYFGPGTRLTVT.

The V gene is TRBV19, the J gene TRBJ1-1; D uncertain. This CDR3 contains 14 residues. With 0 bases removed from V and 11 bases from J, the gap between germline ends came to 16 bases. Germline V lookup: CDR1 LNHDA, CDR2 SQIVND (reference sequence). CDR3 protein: CASSIEAASEAAFF. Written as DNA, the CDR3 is TGTGCCAGTAGTATAGAAGCAGCCAGCGAAGCCGCTTTCTTT.

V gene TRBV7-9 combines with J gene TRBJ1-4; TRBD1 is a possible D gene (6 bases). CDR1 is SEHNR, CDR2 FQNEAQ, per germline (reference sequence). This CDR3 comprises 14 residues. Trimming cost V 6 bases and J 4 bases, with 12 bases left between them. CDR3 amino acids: CASRQGFINEKLFF. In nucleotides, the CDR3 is TGTGCCAGCAGGCAGGGGTTCATTAATGAAAAACTGTTTTTT.

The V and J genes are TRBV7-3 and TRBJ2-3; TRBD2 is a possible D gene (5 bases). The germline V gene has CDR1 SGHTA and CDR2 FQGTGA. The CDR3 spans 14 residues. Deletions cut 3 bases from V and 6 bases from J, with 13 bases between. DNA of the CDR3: TGTGCCAGCAGCTTCTCTAGGGAGAGCGATACGCAGTATTTT. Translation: CASSFSRESDTQYF.

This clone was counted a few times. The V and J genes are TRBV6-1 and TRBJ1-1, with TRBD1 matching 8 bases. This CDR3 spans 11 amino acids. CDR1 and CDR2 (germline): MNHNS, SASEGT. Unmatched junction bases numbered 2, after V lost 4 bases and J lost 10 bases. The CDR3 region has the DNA TGTGCCAGCAGTGGGACAGGGAGAGCTTTCTTT. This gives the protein CASSGTGRAFF.

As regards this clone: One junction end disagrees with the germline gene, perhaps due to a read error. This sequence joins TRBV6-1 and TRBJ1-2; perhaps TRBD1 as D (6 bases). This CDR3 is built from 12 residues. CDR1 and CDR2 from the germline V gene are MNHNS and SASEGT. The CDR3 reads CASSGRTDGYPF. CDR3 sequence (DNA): TGTGCCAGCAGTGGCCGGACAGATGGCTACCCCTTC.

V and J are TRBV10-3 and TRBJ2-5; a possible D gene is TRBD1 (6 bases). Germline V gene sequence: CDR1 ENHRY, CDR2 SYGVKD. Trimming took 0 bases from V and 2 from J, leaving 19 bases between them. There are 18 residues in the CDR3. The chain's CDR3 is CAISESAGAGALQETQYF. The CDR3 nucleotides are TGTGCCATCAGTGAGTCGGCTGGCGCAGGGGCCCTACAAGAGACCCAGTACTTC.

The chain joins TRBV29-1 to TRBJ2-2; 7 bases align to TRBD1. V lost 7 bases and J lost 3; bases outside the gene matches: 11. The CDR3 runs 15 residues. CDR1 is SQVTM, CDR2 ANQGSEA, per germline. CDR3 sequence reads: CSAIEGAMDTGELFF. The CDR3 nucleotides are TGCAGCGCCATCGAGGGGGCGATGGACACCGGGGAGCTGTTTTTT.

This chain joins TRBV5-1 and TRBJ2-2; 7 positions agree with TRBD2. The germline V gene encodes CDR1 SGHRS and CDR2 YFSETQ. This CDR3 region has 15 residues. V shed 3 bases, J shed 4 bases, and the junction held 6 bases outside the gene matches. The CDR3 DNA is TGCGCCAGCAGCTCGGGCGGGAGCGGCACCGGGGAGCTGTTTTTT. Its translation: CASSSGGSGTGELFF. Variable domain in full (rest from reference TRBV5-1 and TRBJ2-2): KAGVTQTPRYLIKTRGQQVTLSCSPISGHRSVSWYQQTPGQGLQFLFEYFSETQRNKGNFPGRFSGRQFSNSRSEMNVSTLELGDSALYLCASSSGGSGTGELFFGEGSRLTVL.

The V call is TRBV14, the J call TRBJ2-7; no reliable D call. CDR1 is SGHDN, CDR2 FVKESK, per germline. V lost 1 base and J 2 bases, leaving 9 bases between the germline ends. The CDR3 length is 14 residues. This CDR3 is CASSQAKNPYEQYF. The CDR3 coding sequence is TGTGCCAGCAGCCAAGCAAAAAATCCCTACGAGCAGTACTTC.